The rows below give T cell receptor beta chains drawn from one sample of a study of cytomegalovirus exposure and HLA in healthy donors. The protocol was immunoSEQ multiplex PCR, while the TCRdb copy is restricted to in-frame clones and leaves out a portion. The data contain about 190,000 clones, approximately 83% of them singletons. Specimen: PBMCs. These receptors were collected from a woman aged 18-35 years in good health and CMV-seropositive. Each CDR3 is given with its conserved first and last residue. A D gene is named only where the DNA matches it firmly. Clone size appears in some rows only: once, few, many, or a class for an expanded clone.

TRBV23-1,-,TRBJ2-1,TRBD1,CAIQGNSYNEQFF,TGCGCCATACAGGGGAACTCCTACAATGAGCAGTTCTTC
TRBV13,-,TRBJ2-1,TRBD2,CASSQGLAGGNEQFF,TGTGCCAGCAGCCAGGGACTAGCAGGCGGCAATGAGCAGTTCTTC
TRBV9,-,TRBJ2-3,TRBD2,CASSVLGGEQYF,TGTGCCAGCAGCGTCCTCGGGGGGGAGCAGTATTTT
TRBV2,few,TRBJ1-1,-,CASSVGENTEAFF,TGTGCCAGCAGTGTAGGGGAGAACACTGAAGCTTTCTTT
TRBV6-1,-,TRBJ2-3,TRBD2,CASSESYSVLAGGPRTDTQYF,TGTGCCAGCAGTGAATCCTATAGTGTACTAGCGGGGGGGCCTAGGACAGATACGCAGTATTTT
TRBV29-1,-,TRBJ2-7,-,CSVQQLYEQYF,TGCAGCGTTCAACAGCTTTACGAGCAGTACTTC
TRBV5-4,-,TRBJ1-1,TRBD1,CASSARTGESEAFF,TGTGCCAGCAGCGCCCGGACAGGGGAAAGTGAAGCTTTCTTT
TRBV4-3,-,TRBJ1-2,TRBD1,CASSQDRTGGNYGYTF,TGCGCCAGCAGCCAAGATAGAACAGGGGGGAACTATGGCTACACCTTC
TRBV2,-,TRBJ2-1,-,CASRGALGPYNEQFF,TGTGCCAGCAGGGGGGCTCTAGGCCCCTACAATGAGCAGTTCTTC
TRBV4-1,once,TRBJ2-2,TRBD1,CASSQDGTGALTGELFF,TGCGCCAGCAGCCAAGATGGGACAGGGGCCCTCACCGGGGAGCTGTTTTTT
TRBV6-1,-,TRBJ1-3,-,CASSSPGEGGNTIYF,TGTGCCAGCAGTTCCCCGGGAGAAGGTGGAAACACCATATATTTT
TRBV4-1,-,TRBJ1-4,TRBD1,CASSIRDRGPEKLFF,TGCGCCAGCAGTATTCGGGACAGGGGGCCTGAAAAACTGTTTTTT
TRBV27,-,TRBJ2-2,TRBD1,CASSPVWTGATGELFF,TGTGCCAGCAGTCCCGTCTGGACAGGGGCCACCGGGGAGCTGTTTTTT
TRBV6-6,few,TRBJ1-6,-,CASSYDTAALHF,TGTGCCAGCAGTTACGATACTGCGGCCCTCCACTTT
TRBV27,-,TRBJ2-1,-,CASRPPGAVYFNEQFF,TGTGCCAGCAGGCCCCCGGGAGCCGTCTATTTCAATGAGCAGTTCTTC
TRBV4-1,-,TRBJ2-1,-,CASSRQTATYNEQFF,TGCGCCAGCAGCCGCCAGACAGCTACCTACAATGAGCAGTTCTTC
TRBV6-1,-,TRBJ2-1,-,CASRPPTIHNEQFF,TGTGCCAGCAGGCCTCCCACTATCCACAATGAGCAGTTCTTC
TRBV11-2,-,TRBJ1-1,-,CASSLDQGSWTEAFF,TGTGCCAGCAGCTTAGATCAAGGGAGTTGGACTGAAGCTTTCTTT
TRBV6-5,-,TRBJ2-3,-,CASSNPSSPDMQYF,TGTGCCAGCAGTAACCCCTCATCCCCAGATATGCAGTATTTT
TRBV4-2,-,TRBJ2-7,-,CASSQAHRRHEQYF,TGTGCCAGCAGCCAAGCCCACCGGAGGCACGAGCAGTACTTC
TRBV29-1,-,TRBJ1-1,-,CSVEPRANTEAFF,TGCAGCGTTGAGCCCAGGGCGAACACTGAAGCTTTCTTT
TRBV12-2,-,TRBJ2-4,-,CASRGTALAKNIQYF,TGTGCAAGTCGTGGGACAGCCCTAGCCAAAAACATTCAGTACTTC
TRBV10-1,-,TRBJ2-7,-,CASSADRFHSYEQYF,TGCGCCAGCAGCGCCGACAGGTTCCACTCCTACGAGCAGTACTTC
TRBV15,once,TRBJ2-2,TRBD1,CATRPTGDTGELFF,TGTGCCACCCGTCCCACAGGGGACACCGGGGAGCTGTTTTTT
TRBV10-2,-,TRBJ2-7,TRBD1,CASSQGQGLYEQYF,TGCGCCAGCTCACAGGGACAGGGGCTCTACGAGCAGTACTTC
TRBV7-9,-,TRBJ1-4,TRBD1,CASSSGQGYEKLFF,TGTGCCAGCAGCTCCGGACAGGGTTACGAAAAACTGTTTTTT
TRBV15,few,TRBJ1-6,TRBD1,CATSRVGQGVFNSPLHF,TGTGCCACCAGCAGAGTTGGACAGGGGGTATTTAATTCACCCCTCCACTTT
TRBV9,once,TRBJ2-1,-,CASSFAGLKMNEQFF,TGTGCCAGCAGCTTTGCGGGACTTAAAATGAATGAGCAGTTCTTC
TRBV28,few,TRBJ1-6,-,CASQPGKSPLHF,TGTGCCAGTCAGCCGGGGAAATCACCCCTCCACTTT
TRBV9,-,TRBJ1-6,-,CASSVEQALSYNSPLHF,TGTGCCAGCAGCGTAGAACAGGCGCTCTCCTATAATTCACCCCTCCACTTT
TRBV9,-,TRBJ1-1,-,CASSPSRQGEAFF,TGTGCCAGCAGCCCATCACGTCAGGGTGAAGCTTTCTTT
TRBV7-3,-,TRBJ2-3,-,CASSSDSYGTDTQYF,TGTGCCAGCAGCTCCGACTCCTATGGCACAGATACGCAGTATTTT
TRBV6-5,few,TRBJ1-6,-,CASSLRGDPNSPLHF,TGTGCCAGCAGTCTCCGGGGAGATCCGAATTCACCCCTCCACTTT